This T cell receptor (beta chain) was observed in a study of lung T cells in sarcoidosis with Löfgren's syndrome (dated by TCRdb to the late 2010s). Notes on the research overall: Sarcoidosis was characterized as a granulomatous, predominantly pulmonary disease marked by accumulation of CD4+ T cells in bronchoalveolar lavage fluid. The repertoire analyses were focused on Lofgren's syndrome patients.

TCRdb names Illumina MiSeq as the instrument used. The raw public reads went through TCRdb reprocessing: fastp at Q25, MiXCR clone calling, in-frame beta chains kept. Every distinct CDR3 protein forms one entry, paired with its most common genes and DNA. In this sample the table shows 58,000 or so distinct CDR3 sequences, 21% of which occur a single time. Around 2.3% of the sample is taken by the ten largest. The germline V gene encodes CDR1 SNHLY and CDR2 FYNNEI. Spanning cysteine to phenylalanine, the CDR3 consists of 12 amino acids. Of the read, only the CDR3 DNA is kept; its 36 bases are in frame from base 1. What the study reported, not specific to this receptor: Recognition of a sarcoidosis-associated antigen was only suggested, and the antigen itself remained putative and was not identified. CDR3 motifs in TRAV12-1 and TRBV2 were reported to be shared across several Lofgren's syndrome patients, which suggests public CD4+ TCR repertoires. In alphabeta pairing analysis, TRAV12-1 preferentially paired with TRBV2, and these paired TCRs showed CDR3 homology. Compared with control subjects, Lofgren's syndrome patients were reported to have TRAV12-1 and TRBV2 as the most expanded V gene segments.

Turning to this clonotype: No antigen is known for it. Relative to the germline gene, one junction end is altered; a read error may explain this.

The material sequenced was CD4+ T cells from PBMCs. The chain employs TRBV2 and TRBJ2-1, with TRBD2 tentatively as D gene (6 bases match). The TCR originated in a human donor with sarcoidosis (Löfgren's syndrome or another form), or a control subject (not recorded which). The nucleotide sequence is given as TGTGCCAACGGGGACTCCTACAATGAGCAGCTCTTC. Translated, it gives CANGDSYNEQLF.